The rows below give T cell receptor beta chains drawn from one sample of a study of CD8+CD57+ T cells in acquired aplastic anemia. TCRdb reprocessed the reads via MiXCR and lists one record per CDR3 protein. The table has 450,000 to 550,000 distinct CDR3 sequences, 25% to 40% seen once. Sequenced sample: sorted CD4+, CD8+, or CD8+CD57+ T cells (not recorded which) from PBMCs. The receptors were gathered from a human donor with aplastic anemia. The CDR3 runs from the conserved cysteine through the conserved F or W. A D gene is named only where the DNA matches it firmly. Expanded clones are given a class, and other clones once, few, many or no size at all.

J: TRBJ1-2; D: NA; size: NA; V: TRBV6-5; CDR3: CASSYSPITF; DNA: TGTGCCAGCAGTTACTCTCCGATCACCTTC
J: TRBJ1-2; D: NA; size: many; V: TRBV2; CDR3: CASKEQNYGYTF; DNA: TGTGCCAGCAAGGAACAGAACTATGGCTACACCTTC
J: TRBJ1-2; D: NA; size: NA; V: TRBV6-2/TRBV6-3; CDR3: CASTYYGGFGYGYTF; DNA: TGTGCCAGCACCTATTACGGAGGATTTGGCTATGGCTACACCTTC
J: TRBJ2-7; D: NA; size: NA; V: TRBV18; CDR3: CASSPPGLGSEQYF; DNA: TGTGCCAGCTCACCACCGGGTCTGGGGTCCGAGCAGTACTTC
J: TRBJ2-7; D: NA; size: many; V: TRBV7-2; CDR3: CASSYSGDRSNEQYF; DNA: TGTGCCAGCAGCTACTCCGGAGACAGGTCCAACGAGCAGTACTTC
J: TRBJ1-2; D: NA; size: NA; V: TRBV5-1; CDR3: CASSNQVSDGYTF; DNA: TGCGCCAGCAGTAATCAGGTTTCCGACGGCTACACCTTC
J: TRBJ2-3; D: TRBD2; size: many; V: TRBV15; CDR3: CATSRGSGPSTDTQYF; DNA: TGTGCCACCAGCAGAGGTAGCGGGCCGAGCACAGATACGCAGTATTTT
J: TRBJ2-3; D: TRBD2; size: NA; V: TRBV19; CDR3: CASSLLAASTDTQYF; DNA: TGTGCCAGTAGTTTGCTAGCGGCTAGCACAGATACGCAGTATTTT
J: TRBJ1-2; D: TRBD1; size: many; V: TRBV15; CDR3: CATSREWGQETGYTF; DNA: TGTGCCACCAGCAGAGAATGGGGACAGGAGACCGGCTACACCTTC
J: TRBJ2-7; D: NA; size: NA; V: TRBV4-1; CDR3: CASSQDRTSIYEQYF; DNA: TGCGCCAGCAGCCAAGATCGTACCAGTATCTACGAGCAGTACTTC
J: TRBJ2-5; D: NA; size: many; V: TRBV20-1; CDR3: CSARTGETQYF; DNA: TGCAGTGCTAGAACAGGGGAGACCCAGTACTTC
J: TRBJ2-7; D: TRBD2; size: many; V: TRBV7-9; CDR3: CASSLDLAGTYEQYF; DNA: TGTGCCAGCAGCTTAGACCTAGCGGGAACCTACGAGCAGTACTTC
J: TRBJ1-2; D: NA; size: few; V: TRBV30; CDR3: CAWSGGGYTF; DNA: TGTGCCTGGAGTGGTGGCGGCTACACCTTC
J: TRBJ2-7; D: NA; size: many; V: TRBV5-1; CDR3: CASSRGLVEEQYF; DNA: TGCGCCAGCAGCCGCGGACTGGTGGAGGAGCAGTACTTC
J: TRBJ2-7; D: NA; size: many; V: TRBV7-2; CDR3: CASSQLDRTYEQYF; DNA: TGTGCCAGCAGCCAACTCGACAGGACATACGAGCAGTACTTC
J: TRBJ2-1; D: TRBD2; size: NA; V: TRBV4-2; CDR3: CASSPEGLAGLDEQFF; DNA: TGTGCCAGCAGCCCTGAGGGACTAGCGGGGTTGGATGAGCAGTTCTTC
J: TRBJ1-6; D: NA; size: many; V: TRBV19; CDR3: CASRPSTGFNSPLHF; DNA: TGTGCCAGTAGACCATCTACAGGGTTCAATTCACCCCTCCACTTT
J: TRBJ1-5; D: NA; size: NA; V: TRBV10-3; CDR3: CAIRDERDQPQHF; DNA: TGTGCCATCAGGGACGAACGTGATCAGCCCCAGCATTTT
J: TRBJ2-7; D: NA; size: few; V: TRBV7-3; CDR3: CASSPTEVSYEQYF; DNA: TGTGCCAGCAGCCCCACTGAGGTCTCCTACGAGCAGTACTTC
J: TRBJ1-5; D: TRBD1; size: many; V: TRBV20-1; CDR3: CSARDRGRNQPQHF; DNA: TGCAGTGCTAGGGACAGGGGGCGGAATCAGCCCCAGCATTTT
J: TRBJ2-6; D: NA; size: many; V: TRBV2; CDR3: CASGLGGSGANVLTF; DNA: TGTGCCAGCGGATTGGGCGGCTCTGGGGCCAACGTCCTGACTTTC
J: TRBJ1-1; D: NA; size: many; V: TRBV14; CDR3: CASGRDTEAFF; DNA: TGTGCCAGCGGTAGGGACACTGAAGCTTTCTTT
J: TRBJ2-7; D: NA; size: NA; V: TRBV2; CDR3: CASQSEGDSYEQYF; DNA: TGTGCCAGCCAATCGGAGGGTGACTCCTACGAGCAGTACTTC
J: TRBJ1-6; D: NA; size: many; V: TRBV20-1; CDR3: CSARASSYNSPLHF; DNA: TGCAGTGCTAGAGCTAGCTCCTATAATTCACCCCTCCACTTT
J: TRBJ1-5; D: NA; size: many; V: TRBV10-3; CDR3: CATQSEDGTNQPQHF; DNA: TGTGCCACGCAAAGCGAGGACGGAACCAATCAGCCCCAGCATTTT
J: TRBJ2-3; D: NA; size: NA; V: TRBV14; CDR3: CASSHQGLDTQYF; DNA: TGTGCCAGCAGCCACCAGGGTCTGGATACGCAGTATTTT
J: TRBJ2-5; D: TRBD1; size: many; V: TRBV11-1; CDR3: CASSSTGVTQYF; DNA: TGTGCCAGCAGCTCAACAGGGGTGACCCAGTACTTC
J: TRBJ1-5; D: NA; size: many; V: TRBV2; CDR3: CASSRENSNQPQHF; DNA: TGTGCCAGCAGTCGCGAAAATAGCAATCAGCCCCAGCATTTT
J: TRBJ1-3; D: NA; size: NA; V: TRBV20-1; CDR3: CSARATVGNTVYF; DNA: TGCAGTGCTAGAGCAACCGTTGGAAACACCGTATATTTT
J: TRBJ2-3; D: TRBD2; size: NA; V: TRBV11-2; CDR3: CASSLGGDPSTDTQYF; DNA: TGTGCCAGCAGCTTGGGAGGGGACCCTAGCACAGATACGCAGTATTTT
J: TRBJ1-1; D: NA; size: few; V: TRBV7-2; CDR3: CASSLRRGLNTEAFF; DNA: TGTGCCAGCAGCTTACGGAGGGGTTTGAACACTGAAGCTTTCTTT
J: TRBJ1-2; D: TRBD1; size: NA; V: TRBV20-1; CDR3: CSASGTGADCRGGYTF; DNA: TGCAGTGCTAGTGGGACAGGGGCTGATTGCCGAGGCGGCTACACCTTC
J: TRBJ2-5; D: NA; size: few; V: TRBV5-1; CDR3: CASSLNSEGTQYF; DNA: TGCGCCAGCAGCTTGAACTCAGAGGGGACCCAGTACTTC
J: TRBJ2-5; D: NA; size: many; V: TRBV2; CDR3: CASSLKTQYF; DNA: TGTGCCAGCAGTCTGAAGACCCAGTACTTC
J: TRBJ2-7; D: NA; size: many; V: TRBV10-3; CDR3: CAIGGTSYEQYF; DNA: TGTGCCATCGGGGGGACGTCCTACGAGCAGTACTTC
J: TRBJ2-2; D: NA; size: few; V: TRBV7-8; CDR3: CASSFYQAGPLPGELFF; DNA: TGTGCCAGCAGCTTTTATCAGGCGGGGCCCCTCCCCGGGGAGCTGTTTTTT
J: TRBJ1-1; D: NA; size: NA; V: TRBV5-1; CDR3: CASSRGVSQNTEAFF; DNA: TGCGCCAGCAGCCGAGGTGTGTCACAGAACACTGAAGCTTTCTTT